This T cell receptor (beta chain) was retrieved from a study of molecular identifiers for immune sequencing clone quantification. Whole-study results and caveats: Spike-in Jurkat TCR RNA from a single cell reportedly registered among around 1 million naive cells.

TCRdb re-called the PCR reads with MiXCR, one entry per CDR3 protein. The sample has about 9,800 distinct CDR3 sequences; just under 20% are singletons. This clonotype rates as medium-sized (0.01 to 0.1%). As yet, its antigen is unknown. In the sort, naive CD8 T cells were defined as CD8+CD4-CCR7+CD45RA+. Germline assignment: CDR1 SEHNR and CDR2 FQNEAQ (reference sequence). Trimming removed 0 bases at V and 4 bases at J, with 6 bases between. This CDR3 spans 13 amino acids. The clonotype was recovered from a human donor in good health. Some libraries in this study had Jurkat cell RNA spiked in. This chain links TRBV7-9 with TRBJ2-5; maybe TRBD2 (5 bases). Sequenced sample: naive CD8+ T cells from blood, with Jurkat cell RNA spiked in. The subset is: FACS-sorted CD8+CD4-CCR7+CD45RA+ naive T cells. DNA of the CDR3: TGTGCCAGCAGCTTAGCCAGCGGAGAGACCCAGTACTTC. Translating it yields CASSLASGETQYF.